Below, 25 T cell receptor beta chains from the same sample are listed, as sequenced in a study of control samples from healthy donors and cancer patients. The data were produced by immunoSEQ multiplex PCR, yet TCRdb's version contains in-frame clones alone and is incomplete. The repertoire includes approximately 160,000 clones, 94% of them detected once, and more than 1.1% sits in the top ten. The sequenced sample consisted of blood. All receptors come from a woman aged 18-29 years in good health.

In DNA, the CDR3 is TGTGCCAGCAGCTTAGGGGCGGGACAGATTTATGGCTACACCTTC. Amino acids: CASSLGAGQIYGYTF. The chain recombines TRBV7-2 with TRBJ1-2; 7 nucleotides line up with TRBD1. V trimming: 1 base; J trimming: 5 bases; junction bases outside the gene matches: 7. CDR1 and CDR2 (germline): SGHTA, FQGNSA. The CDR3 is made up of 15 amino acids.

This clone came up a few times. This chain links TRBV3-1 (or the pseudogene TRBV3-2) with TRBJ2-3, with 10 bases lining up with TRBD2. This CDR3 is built from 13 residues. Germline CDR1 LGHDT, CDR2 YNNKEL (reference sequence). Losses at the gene ends were 7 bases for V and 3 bases for J; bases not matched to a gene: 1. CDR3 nucleotide sequence: TGTGCCAGCAAGCGGGAGGGTACAGATACGCAGTATTTT. Protein product: CASKREGTDTQYF.

This clone was recorded only once. At the DNA level, this CDR3 is encoded by other sequences in the same sample as well. The chain recombines TRBV9 with TRBJ2-3, with TRBD2 identical over 12 bases. V lost 0 bases and J lost 1; bases outside the gene matches: 3. This CDR3 comprises 17 residues. The germline V gene encodes CDR1 SGDLS and CDR2 YYNGEE. The CDR3 DNA reads as TGTGCCAGCAGCGTAGCTCCTAGCGGGAGGGGCACAGATACGCAGTATTTT. Translating gives CASSVAPSGRGTDTQYF.

J is TRBJ2-5 and V is TRBV6-5, with D perhaps TRBD2 (5 bases). Trimming cost V 0 bases and J 3 bases, with 14 bases left between them. Looked up from germline, CDR1 is MNHEY and CDR2 is SVGAGI. The CDR3 is 16 residues long. The CDR3 DNA follows: TGTGCCAGCAGTTACTCGGGATTGAGAGCGGAAGAGACCCAGTACTTC. Amino acid sequence: CASSYSGLRAEETQYF.

The rearrangement links TRBV18 to TRBJ1-1, with D perhaps matching TRBD1 (6 bases). Trimming took off 2 bases at V and 4 bases at J, with 14 bases between the two ends. This CDR3 comprises 15 residues. Per the germline V gene, CDR1 is KGHSH and CDR2 is LQKENI. The CDR3 protein is CASSPRVEGGTEAFF. Written as DNA, the CDR3 is TGTGCCAGCTCACCAAGGGTAGAGGGGGGCACTGAAGCTTTCTTT.

The CDR3 region is CASSIEDRGYNEQFF. CDR3 nucleotide sequence: TGTGCCAGTAGTATAGAGGACAGGGGGTACAATGAGCAGTTCTTC. The chain uses TRBV19 and TRBJ2-1, with TRBD1 matching over 10 bases. The V gene end was trimmed by 0 bases and the J gene end by 4 bases; junction bases not matched to a gene: 0. Germline lookup yields CDR1 LNHDA and CDR2 SQIVND (reference sequence). The CDR3 length is 15 residues.

The rearrangement uses TRBV10-1 and TRBJ2-3; tentative D call: TRBD1 (5 bases). V shed 0 bases and J shed 2 bases, with 6 bases lying between them. Germline V lookup: CDR1 WNHNN, CDR2 SYGVQD (reference sequence). This CDR3 spans 14 amino acids. CDR3 region: CASSESTATDTQYF. CDR3 nucleotide sequence: TGCGCCAGCAGTGAGTCGACAGCCACAGATACGCAGTATTTT.

The V gene is TRBV7-9, the J gene TRBJ1-1; D unclear. Trimming removed 0 bases at V and 7 bases at J, with 3 bases between. CDR1 is SEHNR and CDR2 is FQNEAQ in the germline V gene (reference sequence). This CDR3 has 11 residues. This CDR3 is CASSLAVEAFF. The CDR3 nucleotides are TGTGCCAGCAGCTTAGCTGTTGAAGCTTTCTTT. The complete variable domain, with remaining parts taken from reference TRBV7-9 and TRBJ1-1, reads DTGVSQNPRHKITKRGQNVTFRCDPISEHNRLYWYRQTLGQGPEFLTYFQNEAQLEKSRLLSDRFSAERPKGSFSTLEIQRTEQGDSAMYLCASSLAVEAFFGQGTRLTVV.

The chain uses TRBV6-5 and TRBJ1-1; D is perhaps TRBD1 (6 bases). The V end was cut by 6 bases, the J end by 4 bases, with 18 bases between. CDR1 and CDR2 (germline): MNHEY, SVGAGI. The CDR3 runs 15 residues. DNA of the CDR3: TGTGCCAGCAGCACATTTGGGGGGGCCGGCACTGAAGCTTTCTTT. Its protein product is CASSTFGGAGTEAFF.

This clone was seen once. This chain connects TRBV11-2 to TRBJ2-7; TRBD1 matches at 9 bases. J was trimmed by 9 bases and V by 1 base; bases with no gene match: 4. Germline V gives CDR1 SGHAT, CDR2 FQNNGV. The CDR3 contains 13 residues. For the CDR3, the DNA is TGTGCCAGCAGCTTAGGACAGGGGGGAGGGCAGTACTTC. Protein sequence: CASSLGQGGGQYF.

This chain links TRBV7-9 with TRBJ2-7; no clear D gene. The V end was cut by 3 bases, the J end by 6 bases, with 15 bases between. The CDR3 totals 14 residues. Germline V lookup: CDR1 SEHNR, CDR2 FQNEAQ (reference sequence). The CDR3 here is CASSFGRPLSEQYF. The CDR3 DNA is TGTGCCAGCAGCTTCGGGCGGCCACTTTCCGAGCAGTACTTC.

V usage is TRBV11-3 and J usage is TRBJ2-3; 12 bases agree with TRBD2. After removal of 1 base from V and 3 bases from J, the junction contained 5 bases not matched to a gene. The CDR3 loop spans 17 amino acids. Germline values: CDR1 SGHNT, CDR2 YENEEA. The chain's CDR3 is CASSLGPTSGGTDTQYF. The CDR3 coding sequence is TGTGCCAGCAGCTTAGGCCCAACTAGCGGGGGGACAGATACGCAGTATTTT.

This clone has only a few counts. The genes are TRBV2 and TRBJ1-2; no reliable D call. The V end was cut by 2 bases, the J end by 8 bases, with 12 bases between. This CDR3 comprises 13 residues. The germline V gene encodes CDR1 SNHLY and CDR2 FYNNEI. CDR3 region: CASSELAGNGYTF. CDR3 coding DNA: TGTGCCAGCAGTGAACTGGCCGGGAACGGCTACACCTTC.

The V and J genes are TRBV15 and TRBJ1-6; D is unclear. CDR1 and CDR2 (germline): LNHNV, YYDKDF (reference sequence). The CDR3 loop spans 14 amino acids. V lost 6 bases, J lost 7 bases, and 13 bases lay in between. The CDR3 is CATREGMKNSPLHF. CDR3 DNA: TGTGCCACCAGGGAAGGGATGAAGAATTCACCCCTCCACTTT.

V is TRBV6-5 and J is TRBJ1-1, with 7 bases fitting TRBD1. CDR1 and CDR2 (germline): MNHEY, SVGAGI. The V gene end was trimmed by 6 bases and the J gene end by 5 bases; junction bases not matched to a gene: 6. This CDR3 is 13 amino acids long. The CDR3 bases are TGTGCCAGCAGACGGGGACAGTGGACTGAAGCTTTCTTT. As protein: CASRRGQWTEAFF.

The chain couples TRBV7-2 to TRBJ1-1; 7 bases are shared with TRBD1. V shed 5 bases, J shed 2 bases, and the junction held 14 bases outside the gene matches. The germline gives CDR1 SGHTA, CDR2 FQGNSA. This CDR3 has 17 amino acids. CDR3: CASSPLPTGQLNTEAFF. DNA for the CDR3: TGTGCCAGCAGCCCCCTCCCCACGGGACAGCTAAACACTGAAGCTTTCTTT.

This chain uses TRBV28 with TRBJ2-3; the D gene is possibly TRBD1 (5 bases). Trimming pared 1 base from V and 1 base from J, leaving 9 bases between. The germline V gene encodes CDR1 MDHEN and CDR2 SYDVKM. CDR3 length equals 15 residues. The chain's CDR3 is CASSLYIQGTDTQYF. The CDR3 DNA reads as TGTGCCAGCAGTTTATACATACAGGGCACAGATACGCAGTATTTT.

V gene TRBV7-2 combines with J gene TRBJ1-1, with 8 bases lining up with TRBD1. This CDR3 has 14 amino acids. CDR1 and CDR2 from the germline V gene are SGHTA and FQGNSA. Germline trimming cut 5 bases from V and 2 bases from J; bases unmatched to any gene: 4. CDR3 in DNA: TGTGCCAGCAGCGCGACAGGGGTCAACACTGAAGCTTTCTTT. It is translated as CASSATGVNTEAFF.

V and J are TRBV2 and TRBJ1-1; D not resolved. CDR1 and CDR2 from the germline V gene are SNHLY and FYNNEI. Trimming pared 1 base from V and 0 bases from J, leaving 9 bases between. There are 15 residues in the CDR3. Written as DNA, the CDR3 is TGTGCCAGCAGTGAAGAGGAAGGCGTGAACACTGAAGCTTTCTTT. This encodes CASSEEEGVNTEAFF.

Written as DNA, the CDR3 is TGTGCCAGCAGCCCCAGACAGGGGACCTACGAGCAGTACTTC. Protein sequence: CASSPRQGTYEQYF. V is TRBV9 and J is TRBJ2-7, with 8 bases aligning to TRBD1. The germline V gene encodes CDR1 SGDLS and CDR2 YYNGEE. The ends lost 4 bases at V and 2 bases at J; junction bases unmatched: 5. The CDR3 loop spans 14 amino acids.

This rearrangement joins TRBV28 to TRBJ1-2, with D tentatively TRBD1 (6 bases). CDR1 is MDHEN and CDR2 is SYDVKM in the germline V gene. V gave up 5 bases and J gave up 4 bases, with 26 bases separating them. The CDR3 extends over 18 amino acids. The CDR3 sequence: CASSASGTPIRPPYGYTF. The DNA for the CDR3 is TGTGCCAGCAGTGCCTCCGGGACACCGATACGGCCCCCCTATGGCTACACCTTC.

This sequence joins TRBV27 and TRBJ2-2; D might be TRBD1 (6 bases). CDR3 size: 14 residues. Trimming took off 6 bases at V and 4 bases at J, with 12 bases between the two ends. Germline CDR1 MNHEY, CDR2 SMNVEV (reference sequence). The CDR3 nucleotides read TGTGCCAGCAGAGCAGGGGCGCCCACCGGGGAGCTGTTTTTT. Encoded protein: CASRAGAPTGELFF.

The chain is built from TRBV6-5 and TRBJ1-1; no definite D call. The germline gives CDR1 MNHEY, CDR2 SVGAGI. The CDR3 sequence is 13 residues long. V was clipped by 7 bases and J by 3 bases, with 12 bases between them. This chain's CDR3 is CASKRGLYTEAFF. CDR3 nucleotide sequence: TGTGCCAGCAAGCGGGGATTGTACACTGAAGCTTTCTTT.

The V and J genes are TRBV13 and TRBJ1-4, with D tentatively TRBD1 (5 bases). The CDR3 is made up of 15 amino acids. Germline V lookup: CDR1 PRHDT, CDR2 FYEKMQ (reference sequence). Trimming took off 4 bases at V and 3 bases at J, with 12 bases between the two ends. The CDR3 protein is CASSYLGRSNEKLFF. CDR3 in DNA: TGTGCCAGCAGCTACTTGGGGCGATCTAATGAAAAACTGTTTTTT.

V is TRBV19 and J is TRBJ2-7; TRBD1 aligns across 8 bases. The CDR3 totals 15 residues. Germline-derived CDR1 and CDR2 are LNHDA and SQIVND (reference sequence). V was clipped by 6 bases and J by 6 bases; unmatched bases: 13. CDR3 amino acids: CASSLQTGERTEQYF. In nucleotides, the CDR3 is TGTGCCAGTAGCCTCCAGACAGGGGAGAGGACCGAGCAGTACTTC.